Listed below are T cell receptor beta chains from one sample, sequenced in a study of T cells in Graves' hyperthyroidism and ophthalmopathy. TCRdb called the multiplex PCR reads again in MiXCR, with one record for every CDR3 protein. The repertoire holds approximately 570,000 distinct CDR3 sequences, with about 20% as singletons. Material: blood. All receptors come from a man in his forties with Graves' ophthalmopathy. Both conserved end residues are part of each CDR3. The order of the fields is J gene, V gene, CDR3 protein.

J gene: TRBJ1-5; V gene: TRBV6-1; CDR3 protein: CASGTVGGQPQHF
J gene: TRBJ1-1; V gene: TRBV11-3; CDR3 protein: CASSLEISTEAFF
J gene: TRBJ1-2; V gene: TRBV19; CDR3 protein: CASSQGSKGRGYTF
J gene: TRBJ1-1; V gene: TRBV7-9; CDR3 protein: CASSLDRQAFF
J gene: TRBJ1-2; V gene: TRBV5-1; CDR3 protein: CASSLAGGSGGYTF
J gene: TRBJ2-5; V gene: TRBV20-1; CDR3 protein: CSASVLRTAGTQYF
J gene: TRBJ1-5; V gene: TRBV5-1; CDR3 protein: CASSLGGDSNQPQHF
J gene: TRBJ2-1; V gene: TRBV4-3; CDR3 protein: CASSQDLSSYNEQFF
J gene: TRBJ2-3; V gene: TRBV14; CDR3 protein: CASSQDGFSTDTQYF
J gene: TRBJ2-3; V gene: TRBV2; CDR3 protein: CASSAGPTQYF
J gene: TRBJ1-5; V gene: TRBV12-3/TRBV12-4; CDR3 protein: CASSHLGPDQPQHF
J gene: TRBJ2-7; V gene: TRBV6-1; CDR3 protein: CASSPRLESYEQYF
J gene: TRBJ2-7; V gene: TRBV3-1; CDR3 protein: CASSPSSRVEQYF
J gene: TRBJ1-6; V gene: TRBV30; CDR3 protein: CAWSGNRGPGNSPLHF
J gene: TRBJ2-1; V gene: TRBV20-1; CDR3 protein: CSAPGQGANEQFF
J gene: TRBJ2-5; V gene: TRBV12-3/TRBV12-4; CDR3 protein: CASSFSGEETQYF
J gene: TRBJ1-2; V gene: TRBV28; CDR3 protein: CASSPNLNYGYTF
J gene: TRBJ2-5; V gene: TRBV9; CDR3 protein: CASSKLTGTGETQYF
J gene: TRBJ1-3; V gene: TRBV5-1; CDR3 protein: CASSTLDSGNTIYF
J gene: TRBJ2-2; V gene: TRBV30; CDR3 protein: CAWSPGVTGELFF
J gene: TRBJ2-7; V gene: TRBV3-1; CDR3 protein: CASSLTSGRYEQYF
J gene: TRBJ1-5; V gene: TRBV5-1; CDR3 protein: CASSYGPPGQPQHF
J gene: TRBJ1-2; V gene: TRBV30; CDR3 protein: CAWWFQQLGGYTF
J gene: TRBJ2-5; V gene: TRBV9; CDR3 protein: CASSVATGSGGTQETQYF
J gene: TRBJ1-1; V gene: TRBV18; CDR3 protein: CASSPTRGGRNTEAFF
J gene: TRBJ2-3; V gene: TRBV4-2; CDR3 protein: CASSQGVTGPTDTQYF
J gene: TRBJ1-5; V gene: TRBV14; CDR3 protein: CASSQDLGGPQHF
J gene: TRBJ2-2; V gene: TRBV30; CDR3 protein: CAWSVLPSSNTGELFF
J gene: TRBJ2-5; V gene: TRBV12-3/TRBV12-4; CDR3 protein: CASSFSETQYF
J gene: TRBJ1-2; V gene: TRBV18; CDR3 protein: CASSSPDRGGYTF
J gene: TRBJ1-5; V gene: TRBV2; CDR3 protein: CASTGTGNQPQHF
J gene: TRBJ1-5; V gene: TRBV4-2; CDR3 protein: CASSQEGESNQPQHF
J gene: TRBJ2-7; V gene: TRBV10-2; CDR3 protein: CASSRQQNYEQYF
J gene: TRBJ2-1; V gene: TRBV11-2; CDR3 protein: CASSSLAGLLDNEQFF
J gene: TRBJ2-2; V gene: TRBV11-1; CDR3 protein: CASSQEPRGGTGELFF
J gene: TRBJ2-7; V gene: TRBV11-2; CDR3 protein: CASSLGSGGPYEQYF
J gene: TRBJ2-1; V gene: TRBV5-1; CDR3 protein: CASSTSGGNYNEQFF
J gene: TRBJ1-1; V gene: TRBV6-1; CDR3 protein: CASSMSRDTEAFF
J gene: TRBJ1-1; V gene: TRBV20-1; CDR3 protein: CSAREVRTRNTEAFF
J gene: TRBJ2-1; V gene: TRBV5-1; CDR3 protein: CASSPGLAQYNEQFF
J gene: TRBJ2-7; V gene: TRBV18; CDR3 protein: CVSSPPSQVLEGEQYF
J gene: TRBJ1-6; V gene: TRBV5-6; CDR3 protein: CASSQITGRANSPLHF
J gene: TRBJ1-2; V gene: TRBV28; CDR3 protein: CASNGAGGAFEGYTF
J gene: TRBJ1-6; V gene: TRBV4-3; CDR3 protein: CASGPTGASPLHF
J gene: TRBJ1-2; V gene: TRBV7-8; CDR3 protein: CASSLDTIRDGYTF
J gene: TRBJ1-5; V gene: TRBV19; CDR3 protein: CAASGTDNQPQHF
J gene: TRBJ2-7; V gene: TRBV12-3/TRBV12-4; CDR3 protein: CASSFKAGPYEQYF
J gene: TRBJ2-3; V gene: TRBV20-1; CDR3 protein: CSAREPSGSDTQYF
J gene: TRBJ2-1; V gene: TRBV20-1; CDR3 protein: CSARGVQGASSEQFF
J gene: TRBJ1-1; V gene: TRBV7-9; CDR3 protein: CASSPGQGEAFF
J gene: TRBJ1-3; V gene: TRBV30; CDR3 protein: CAWQQGNTIYF
J gene: TRBJ2-5; V gene: TRBV11-3; CDR3 protein: CASSLGYGGGETQYF
J gene: TRBJ2-7; V gene: TRBV7-3; CDR3 protein: CASNQPRGGTQRPWSYEQYF
J gene: TRBJ1-1; V gene: TRBV18; CDR3 protein: CASSPQGRLDTEAFF
J gene: TRBJ1-2; V gene: TRBV4-3; CDR3 protein: CASSQDRVGGNYGYTF
J gene: TRBJ2-5; V gene: TRBV5-1; CDR3 protein: CASSAGTSGETQYF
J gene: TRBJ2-5; V gene: TRBV29-1; CDR3 protein: CSVDGGTGGLLTQYF
J gene: TRBJ1-5; V gene: TRBV6-1; CDR3 protein: CASSSTVNQPQHF
J gene: TRBJ2-7; V gene: TRBV28; CDR3 protein: CASSPPGLGYEQYF
J gene: TRBJ1-1; V gene: TRBV29-1; CDR3 protein: CSVGPRGGNAEAFF